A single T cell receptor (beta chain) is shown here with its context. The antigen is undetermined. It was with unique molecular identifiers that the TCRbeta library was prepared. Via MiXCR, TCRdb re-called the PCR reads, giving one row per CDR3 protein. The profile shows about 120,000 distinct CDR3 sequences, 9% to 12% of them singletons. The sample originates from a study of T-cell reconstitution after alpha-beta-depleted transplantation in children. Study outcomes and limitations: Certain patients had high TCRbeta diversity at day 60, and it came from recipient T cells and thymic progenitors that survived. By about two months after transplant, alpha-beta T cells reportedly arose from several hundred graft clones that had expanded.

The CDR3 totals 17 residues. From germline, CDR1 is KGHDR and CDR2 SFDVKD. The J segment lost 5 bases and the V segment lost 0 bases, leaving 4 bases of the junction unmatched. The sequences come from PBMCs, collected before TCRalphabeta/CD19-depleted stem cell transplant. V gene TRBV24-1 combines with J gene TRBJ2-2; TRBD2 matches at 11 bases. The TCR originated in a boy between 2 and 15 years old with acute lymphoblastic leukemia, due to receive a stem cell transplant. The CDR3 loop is CATSDLLAGGPTGELFF. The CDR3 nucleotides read TGTGCCACCAGTGATTTGTTAGCGGGAGGGCCTACCGGGGAGCTGTTTTTT.